This T cell receptor (beta chain) was obtained from a study of blood T cell repertoires in COVID-19. About the study: The United States, Italy and Spain provided the acute and convalescent COVID-19 samples.

J was trimmed by 1 base and V by 6 bases; bases with no gene match: 3. The CDR3 has 13 residues. In germline, CDR1 is MDHEN, CDR2 SYDVKM. This clone was seen a handful of times. The protocol was immunoSEQ multiplex PCR, while the TCRdb copy is restricted to in-frame clones and leaves out a portion. The data hold some 240,000 clones, with 84% observed a single time. The rearrangement links TRBV28 to TRBJ2-7; 7 bases agree with TRBD1. The specimen was peripheral blood. The receptor's source is a man aged 50 or older with active or convalescent COVID-19. This CDR3 reads CASRPGGSYEQYV. The CDR3 DNA reads TGTGCCAGCAGACCAGGGGGTTCCTACGAGCAGTACGTC.